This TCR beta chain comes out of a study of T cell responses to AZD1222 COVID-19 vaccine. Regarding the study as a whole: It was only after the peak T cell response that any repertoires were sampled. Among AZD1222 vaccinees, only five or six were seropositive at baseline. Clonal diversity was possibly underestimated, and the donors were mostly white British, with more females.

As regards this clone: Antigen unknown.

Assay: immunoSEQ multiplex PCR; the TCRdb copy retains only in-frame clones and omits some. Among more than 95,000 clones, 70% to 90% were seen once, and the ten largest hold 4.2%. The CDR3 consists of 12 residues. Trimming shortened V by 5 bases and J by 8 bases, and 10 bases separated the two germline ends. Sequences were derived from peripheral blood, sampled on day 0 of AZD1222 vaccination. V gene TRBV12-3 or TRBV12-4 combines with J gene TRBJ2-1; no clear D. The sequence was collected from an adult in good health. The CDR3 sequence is CASSERRDEQFF. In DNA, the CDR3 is TGTGCCAGCAGTGAGAGAAGGGATGAGCAGTTCTTC.